Listed here are 15 T cell receptor beta chains from one sample, sequenced in a study of blood T cell repertoires in COVID-19. The protocol was immunoSEQ multiplex PCR, while the TCRdb copy is restricted to in-frame clones and leaves out a portion. The sample lists about 42,000 clones, nearly 90% occurring once. The sequenced sample consisted of peripheral blood. The receptors shown here come from a man in his forties or fifties with active COVID-19.

V usage is TRBV5-4 and J usage is TRBJ1-6, with no clear D. Trimming shortened V by 4 bases and J by 1 base, and 12 bases separated the two germline ends. Germline assignment: CDR1 SGHNT and CDR2 YYREEE (reference sequence). The CDR3 is 16 amino acids. The CDR3 DNA is TGTGCCAGCAGCCCGAGCGGGCCTTCCTATAATTCACCCCTCCACTTT. This encodes CASSPSGPSYNSPLHF.

This clone was seen once. This chain uses TRBV6-6 with TRBJ2-2, with 12 bases identical to TRBD2. The CDR3 has 16 residues. V was pared by 4 bases and J by 7 bases, with 7 bases of the junction left unmatched. Germline CDR1 is MNHNY and CDR2 is SVGAGI (reference sequence). CDR3: CASSFTSGGMSGELFF. CDR3 coding DNA: TGTGCCAGCAGTTTCACTAGCGGGGGGATGAGCGGGGAGCTGTTTTTT.

This rearrangement joins TRBV5-1 to TRBJ2-7; the match to TRBD1 covers 8 bases. The CDR3 has 14 residues. V was pared by 7 bases and J by 2 bases, with 8 bases of the junction left unmatched. From germline, CDR1 is SGHRS and CDR2 YFSETQ. CDR3 region: CASGGTGLTYEQYF. The CDR3 bases are TGCGCCAGCGGCGGGACAGGCCTCACCTACGAGCAGTACTTC.

The chain couples TRBV24-1 to TRBJ2-7; 8 bases fit TRBD1. This CDR3 region has 14 residues. J was trimmed by 5 bases and V by 3 bases; bases with no gene match: 5. CDR1 and CDR2 from the germline V gene are KGHDR and SFDVKD. The CDR3 reads CATSDSTGGNEQYF. CDR3 DNA: TGTGCCACCAGTGATAGCACAGGGGGAAACGAGCAGTACTTC.

The chain links TRBV7-2 to TRBJ2-2; D is possibly TRBD1 (5 bases). The CDR3 extends over 13 amino acids. CDR1 SGHTA and CDR2 FQGNSA come from the germline V gene. The ends were cut back, 6 bases at V and 4 bases at J, with 9 bases in the middle. CDR3 sequence reads: CASRVQATGELFF. CDR3 DNA sequence: TGTGCCAGCAGGGTACAGGCCACCGGGGAGCTGTTTTTT.

This clone was found a few times. The chain combines TRBV9 with TRBJ1-1, with D unresolved. The CDR3 is 14 amino acids. V lost 4 bases to trimming and J lost 1 base, with 11 bases between them. Germline values: CDR1 SGDLS, CDR2 YYNGEE. The CDR3 sequence is CASSYGPGNTEAFF. The DNA for the CDR3 is TGTGCCAGCAGCTATGGCCCGGGGAACACTGAAGCTTTCTTT. Full variable domain (outside the CDR3, taken from reference TRBV9 and TRBJ1-1): DSGVTQTPKHLITATGQRVTLRCSPRSGDLSVYWYQQSLDQGLQFLIQYYNGEERAKGNILERFSAQQFPDLHSELNLSSLELGDSALYFCASSYGPGNTEAFFGQGTRLTVV.

The rearrangement joins TRBV24-1 to TRBJ2-3; D is undetermined. The CDR3 covers 16 residues. Germline CDR1 is KGHDR and CDR2 is SFDVKD. Trimming cost V 4 bases and J 4 bases, with 17 bases left between them. The CDR3 sequence: CATSDPSPSRADTQYF. The DNA of the CDR3 is TGTGCCACCAGTGACCCCTCCCCGAGTCGAGCAGATACGCAGTATTTT.

This clone was counted a single time. The chain carries TRBV7-8 and TRBJ2-2; D might be TRBD1 (7 bases). The ends were cut back, 3 bases at V and 7 bases at J, with 21 bases in the middle. Germline V gene data show CDR1 as SGHVS and CDR2 as FQNEAQ. This CDR3 is built from 17 residues. The CDR3, as DNA: TGTGCCAGCAGCTTGTGGAGGCAGGGGGGCCGTGGCGGGGAGCTGTTTTTT. Protein product: CASSLWRQGGRGGELFF. The entire variable domain, with the rest obtained from reference TRBV7-8 and TRBJ2-2, is as follows: GAGVSQSPRYKVAKRGQDVALRCDPISGHVSLFWYQQALGQGPEFLTYFQNEAQLDKSGLPSDRFFAERPEGSVSTLKIQRTQQEDSAVYLCASSLWRQGGRGGELFFGEGSRLTVL.

The rearrangement uses TRBV12-3 or TRBV12-4 and TRBJ1-5; D is possibly TRBD1 (6 bases). This CDR3 region has 13 residues. The germline V and J ends were trimmed by 6 bases and 11 bases, with 17 bases remaining between them. The CDR3 loop reads CASSFQGPTAQHF. CDR3 nucleotides: TGTGCCAGCAGCTTTCAGGGGCCAACGGCCCAGCATTTT.

V is TRBV5-6 and J is TRBJ1-2, with TRBD1 matching over 7 bases. The ends lost 0 bases at V and 8 bases at J; junction bases unmatched: 7. Germline assignment: CDR1 SGHDT and CDR2 YYEEEE. The CDR3 extends over 14 amino acids. The CDR3 DNA reads as TGTGCCAGCAGCTTGGCGGGGACAGTGAGGGGCTACACCTTC. Encoded protein: CASSLAGTVRGYTF.

The chain carries TRBV7-8 and TRBJ1-6; 7 bases are a match to TRBD1. With 4 bases clipped from V and 4 bases from J, the junction kept 10 bases outside the gene matches. CDR3 size: 17 residues. Germline V gene data show CDR1 as SGHVS and CDR2 as FQNEAQ. The CDR3 bases are TGTGCCAGCAGCTCTTCTTTCGGGACAGCTTATAATTCACCCCTCCACTTT. Protein: CASSSSFGTAYNSPLHF. The full variable domain, in which reference TRBV7-8 and TRBJ1-6 provide the parts outside the CDR3, is GAGVSQSPRYKVAKRGQDVALRCDPISGHVSLFWYQQALGQGPEFLTYFQNEAQLDKSGLPSDRFFAERPEGSVSTLKIQRTQQEDSAVYLCASSSSFGTAYNSPLHFGNGTRLTVT.

This clone appeared a few times. The chain has TRBV2 and TRBJ1-6; TRBD1 matches 8 bases. CDR3 length equals 15 residues. V was clipped by 6 bases and J by 7 bases; unmatched bases: 8. The germline gives CDR1 SNHLY, CDR2 FYNNEI. The CDR3 loop is CASSLTTGANSPLHF. DNA of the CDR3: TGTGCCAGCAGCTTAACGACAGGGGCCAATTCACCCCTCCACTTT.

The V gene is TRBV14, the J gene TRBJ2-3, with a weak D call TRBD1 (6 bases). Trimming took 4 bases from V and 4 from J, leaving 15 bases between them. This CDR3 has 15 amino acids. Germline loops: CDR1 SGHDN, CDR2 FVKESK. CDR3 region: CASSPYRERSDTQYF. The CDR3, as DNA: TGTGCCAGCAGCCCGTACAGGGAAAGGTCAGATACGCAGTATTTT.

This chain connects TRBV2 to TRBJ2-1; 10 bases are a match to TRBD1. This CDR3 region has 15 residues. Germline CDR1 reads SNHLY; CDR2 reads FYNNEI. Unmatched junction bases numbered 4, after V lost 6 bases and J lost 2 bases. DNA of the CDR3: TGTGCCAGCAGCTTGGGACAGGGGCCCTACAATGAGCAGTTCTTC. Residues: CASSLGQGPYNEQFF.

The sample holds a few counts of this clone. The gene calls are TRBV10-3 and TRBJ2-3; tentative D call: TRBD1 (6 bases). Germline CDR1 ENHRY, CDR2 SYGVKD. The CDR3 covers 14 residues. V was shortened by 3 bases and J by 6 bases, with 13 bases between the two germline ends. Here the CDR3 DNA reads TGTGCCATCAGTGATAACAGGGAACCCGATACGCAGTATTTT. Translating gives CAISDNREPDTQYF.